A single sample is the source of the 17 T cell receptor beta chains below, sequenced in a study of CD8 T cells in Susac syndrome. With random hexamers, about 0.45 to 1 ug RNA was reverse transcribed. One entry per CDR3 protein results from TCRdb running MiXCR on the immunoSEQ multiplex PCR reads. The top ten clones hold roughly 0.2% of a sample with about 130,000 distinct CDR3 sequences, just under 95% of them seen once. The specimen sequenced was CD8+ T cells from PBMCs. The receptors were gathered from a human donor with Susac syndrome.

The rearrangement joins TRBV30 to TRBJ1-2; 9 bases match TRBD1. The ends lost 3 bases at V and 8 bases at J; junction bases unmatched: 13. Germline-derived CDR1 and CDR2 are GTSNPN and SVGIG (reference sequence). The CDR3 consists of 15 residues. Here the CDR3 reads CAWRPTGGGTGGYTF. The CDR3 DNA reads as TGTGCCTGGAGACCAACAGGGGGCGGCACGGGGGGCTACACCTTC.

The chain joins TRBV5-1 to TRBJ2-7; no clear D. This CDR3 is 13 amino acids long. With 2 bases removed from V and 0 bases from J, the gap between germline ends came to 6 bases. Looked up from germline, CDR1 is SGHRS and CDR2 is YFSETQ. The chain's CDR3 is CASSFESSYEQYF. CDR3 coding DNA: TGCGCCAGCAGCTTCGAGAGCTCCTACGAGCAGTACTTC.

V gene TRBV2 combines with J gene TRBJ2-1, with TRBD2 identical over 11 bases. The V segment lost 6 bases and the J segment 7 bases; nucleotides outside the gene matches: 8. Germline loops: CDR1 SNHLY, CDR2 FYNNEI. This CDR3 has 15 residues. This CDR3 reads CASRPGLAALNEQFF. The CDR3 nucleotides are TGTGCCAGCAGGCCGGGACTAGCGGCCCTTAATGAGCAGTTCTTC.

V is TRBV29-1 and J is TRBJ2-3, with unresolved D. The CDR3 covers 14 residues. V lost 6 bases to trimming and J lost 0 bases, with 13 bases between them. Germline values: CDR1 SQVTM, CDR2 ANQGSEA. CDR3 loop: CSVMVQESTDTQYF. Here the CDR3 DNA reads TGCAGCGTCATGGTCCAGGAGAGCACAGATACGCAGTATTTT.

The chain couples TRBV4-1 to TRBJ2-7, with 9 bases matching TRBD1. The junction had 3 bases not matched to a gene; V was cut back by 1 base and J by 5 bases. CDR1 and CDR2 (germline): MGHRA, YSYEKL. The CDR3 sequence is 14 residues long. The CDR3 region has the DNA TGCGCCAGCAGCCAAGGTGGGACAGGGAACGAGCAGTACTTC. It codes for CASSQGGTGNEQYF.

The chain employs TRBV20-1 and TRBJ2-1; 14 bases line up with TRBD2. With 0 bases clipped from V and 7 bases from J, the junction kept 2 bases outside the gene matches. This CDR3 contains 15 residues. Germline assignment: CDR1 DFQATT and CDR2 SNEGSKA (reference sequence). CDR3 sequence reads: CSARDGTSGSNEQFF. CDR3 in DNA: TGCAGTGCTAGAGATGGGACTAGCGGGAGTAATGAGCAGTTCTTC.

In nucleotides, the CDR3 is TGTGCCAGCAGTACTAGCACCGAAGGGGGTTACGAGCAGTACTTC. This gives the protein CASSTSTEGGYEQYF. The chain carries TRBV6-5 and TRBJ2-7; D could derive from TRBD1 or TRBD2 (6 bases each). With 5 bases removed from V and 4 bases from J, the gap between germline ends came to 18 bases. The CDR3 runs 15 residues. Germline-derived CDR1 and CDR2 are MNHEY and SVGAGI.

V is TRBV6-6 and J is TRBJ1-2, with D hard to call. V lost 4 bases, J lost 7 bases, and 10 bases lay in between. CDR1 is MNHNY and CDR2 is SVGAGI in the germline V gene (reference sequence). The CDR3 is 12 residues long. In DNA, the CDR3 is TGTGCCAGCAGTTTGGATAAGGGTGGCTACACCTTC. Its protein is CASSLDKGGYTF.

The chain joins TRBV7-6 to TRBJ2-7; D is possibly TRBD1 or TRBD2 (6 bases each). CDR1 SGHVS and CDR2 FNYEAQ come from the germline V gene. The CDR3 has 12 amino acids. Trimming removed 11 bases at V and 6 bases at J, with 17 bases between. This CDR3 reads CASGGRDGEQYF. The CDR3 DNA is TGTGCCTCCGGGGGCAGGGATGGCGAGCAGTACTTC.

The chain combines TRBV6-2 or TRBV6-3 with TRBJ1-2, with D perhaps TRBD1 (6 bases). CDR3 length: 16 residues. Germline V gene lookup returns CDR1 MNHEY and CDR2 SVGEGT. V was cut by 2 bases and J by 4 bases, with 17 bases left in between. The CDR3 coding sequence is TGTGCCAGCAGTTACCCCCGACAGGATTGGGGCTATGGCTACACCTTC. It yields the protein CASSYPRQDWGYGYTF.

In DNA form, the CDR3 reads TGTGCCAGCAGTTTATCGGTAGACTGGGATACGCAGTATTTT. Translation: CASSLSVDWDTQYF. The V and J genes are TRBV27 and TRBJ2-3; D is undetermined. Germline V lookup: CDR1 MNHEY, CDR2 SMNVEV (reference sequence). With 0 bases removed from V and 6 bases from J, the gap between germline ends came to 10 bases. This CDR3 is built from 14 residues.

The V gene is TRBV20-1, the J gene TRBJ2-1; possibly TRBD2 for D (5 bases). This CDR3 is 12 amino acids long. The germline gives CDR1 DFQATT, CDR2 SNEGSKA (reference sequence). Trimming shortened V by 3 bases and J by 10 bases, and 13 bases separated the two germline ends. The CDR3 DNA follows: TGCAGTGCTAGCCTTGGGGAGAGGGAGCAGTTCTTC. As protein: CSASLGEREQFF.

V is TRBV13 and J is TRBJ2-5, with D maybe TRBD2 (6 bases). The V end was cut by 0 bases, the J end by 4 bases, with 15 bases between. The CDR3 has 16 residues. The germline CDR1 and CDR2 sequences are PRHDT and FYEKMQ (reference sequence). The DNA for the CDR3 is TGTGCCAGCAGCTTAGGTCGGGACTCGAGCCCAGAGACCCAGTACTTC. It yields the protein CASSLGRDSSPETQYF.

The chain couples TRBV7-9 to TRBJ2-7; 7 positions agree with TRBD2. The CDR3 is made up of 13 amino acids. V was pared by 5 bases and J by 6 bases, with 7 bases of the junction left unmatched. Germline lookup yields CDR1 SEHNR and CDR2 FQNEAQ (reference sequence). The DNA for the CDR3 is TGTGCCAGCAGCCCGCCCGGGGGGTCCGAGCAGTACTTC. This encodes CASSPPGGSEQYF.

This chain connects TRBV14 to TRBJ2-1; D is unresolved. Between the trimmed V and J ends, which lost 6 bases and 3 bases, there was a span of 12 bases. CDR1 is SGHDN and CDR2 is FVKESK in the germline V gene. The CDR3 is 14 amino acids. CDR3 region: CASSLASFYNEQFF. The CDR3 DNA reads as TGTGCCAGCAGTTTAGCATCTTTCTACAATGAGCAGTTCTTC.

V and J are TRBV6-5 and TRBJ1-1, with D unclear. CDR3 length: 15 residues. The V and J ends lost 6 bases and 0 bases respectively, with 14 bases between them. CDR1 is MNHEY and CDR2 is SVGAGI in the germline V gene. CDR3 DNA sequence: TGTGCCAGCAGGAACCGAGACACTCTGAACACTGAAGCTTTCTTT. Amino acid sequence: CASRNRDTLNTEAFF.

The chain combines TRBV27 with TRBJ2-1; D is undetermined. The CDR3 totals 12 residues. CDR1 and CDR2 from the germline V gene are MNHEY and SMNVEV (reference sequence). V lost 7 bases to trimming and J lost 2 bases, with 6 bases between them. The CDR3 DNA is TGTGCCAGCAACGCTCCCTACAATGAGCAGTTCTTC. Translation: CASNAPYNEQFF.